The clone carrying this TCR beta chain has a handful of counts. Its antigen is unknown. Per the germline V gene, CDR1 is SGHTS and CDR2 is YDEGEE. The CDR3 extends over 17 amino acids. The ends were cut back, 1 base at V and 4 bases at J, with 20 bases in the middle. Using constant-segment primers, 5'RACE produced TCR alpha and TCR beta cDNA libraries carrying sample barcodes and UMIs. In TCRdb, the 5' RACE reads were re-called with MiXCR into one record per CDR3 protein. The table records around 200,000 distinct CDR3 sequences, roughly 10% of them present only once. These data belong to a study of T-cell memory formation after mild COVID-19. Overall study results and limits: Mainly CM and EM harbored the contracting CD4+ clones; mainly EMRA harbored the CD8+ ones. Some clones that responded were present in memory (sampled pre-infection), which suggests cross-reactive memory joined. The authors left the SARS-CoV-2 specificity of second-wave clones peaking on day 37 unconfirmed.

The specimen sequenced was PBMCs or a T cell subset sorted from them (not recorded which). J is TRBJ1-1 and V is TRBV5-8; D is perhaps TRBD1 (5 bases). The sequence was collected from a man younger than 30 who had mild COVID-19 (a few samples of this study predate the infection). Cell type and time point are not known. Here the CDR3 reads CASSLTGWAGGGTEAFF. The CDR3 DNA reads TGTGCCAGCAGCTTGACAGGATGGGCGGGCGGCGGCACTGAAGCTTTCTTT.